The rows below give T cell receptor beta chains drawn from one sample of a study of T cell repertoires in cytomegalovirus infection. MiXCR, run by TCRdb on the reads, gives a single entry per CDR3 protein. The sample lists a few hundred thousand distinct CDR3 sequences; 15% to 20% were seen once. Sequenced sample: CD8+ T cells from PBMCs. Receptors originate from a human donor in good health (CMV status not recorded). Some clones in this sample may be carry-over from other donors' samples. The CDR3 runs from the conserved cysteine through the conserved F or W. D genes are given only for firm matches. The size of a clone is reported for some rows only, either as once, few or many, or as a class for expanded clones.

>TRBV9|-|TRBJ1-1|-
CASSVGEEVSTEAFF
TGTGCCAGCAGCGTTGGGGAGGAAGTTTCCACTGAAGCTTTCTTT
>TRBV9|-|TRBJ1-4|few
CASSARDGTLFF
TGTGCCAGCAGTGCGAGGGATGGAACACTGTTTTTT
>TRBV4-1|-|TRBJ1-6|-
CASSQDGNMGSYNSPLHF
TGCGCCAGCAGCCAAGATGGGAACATGGGCTCCTATAATTCACCCCTCCACTTT
>TRBV28|-|TRBJ2-7|-
CASSGNRVPPHEQYF
TGTGCCAGCAGTGGCAACAGGGTTCCACCGCACGAGCAGTACTTC
>TRBV20-1|TRBD1|TRBJ1-5|few
CSARASGGLSNQPQHF
TGCAGTGCTAGAGCCTCAGGGGGCCTAAGCAATCAGCCCCAGCATTTT
>TRBV7-9|-|TRBJ1-2|-
CASSFGPIRGYTF
TGTGCCAGCAGCTTTGGACCCATCCGGGGCTACACCTTC
>TRBV28|TRBD1|TRBJ2-7|-
CASTFGQVRYKQYF
TGTGCCAGCACCTTCGGACAGGTTCGGTACAAGCAGTACTTC
>TRBV25-1|-|TRBJ1-2|many
CASSPGTNYGYTF
TGTGCCAGCAGCCCTGGCACAAACTATGGCTACACCTTC
>TRBV5-4|-|TRBJ2-7|-
CASSPDRFSYEQYF
TGTGCCAGCAGCCCGGACAGATTCTCCTACGAGCAGTACTTC
>TRBV6-2/TRBV6-3|-|TRBJ2-7|few
CASTYGGTASYEQYF
TGTGCCAGCACTTACGGCGGAACAGCTTCCTACGAGCAGTACTTC
>TRBV7-9|-|TRBJ1-1|many
CASSYETGMNTEAFF
TGTGCCAGCAGCTACGAAACGGGGATGAACACTGAAGCTTTCTTT
>TRBV19|-|TRBJ2-1|-
CASKPSSTYNEQFF
TGTGCCAGTAAACCTAGCTCTACCTACAATGAGCAGTTCTTC
>TRBV12-3/TRBV12-4|-|TRBJ2-7|-
CASTAEDILNYEQYF
TGTGCCAGCACTGCCGAGGACATCCTCAACTACGAGCAGTACTTC
>TRBV5-1|TRBD1|TRBJ2-7|-
CASSHGTGWSYEQYF
TGCGCCAGCAGCCACGGGACAGGGTGGAGCTACGAGCAGTACTTC
>TRBV6-5|-|TRBJ2-1|-
CASSYSMGFSVYNEQFF
TGTGCCAGCAGTTACTCGATGGGCTTCTCCGTCTACAATGAGCAGTTCTTC
>TRBV5-1|-|TRBJ2-7|few
CASSWGLPYEQYF
TGCGCCAGCAGCTGGGGACTTCCCTACGAGCAGTACTTC
>TRBV4-1|TRBD1|TRBJ1-2|-
CASSRDSYGYTF
TGCGCCAGCAGCCGGGACAGCTATGGCTACACCTTC
>TRBV2|TRBD2|TRBJ2-2|few
CASVSGGKVTGELFF
TGTGCCAGCGTTAGCGGGGGGAAGGTGACCGGGGAGCTGTTTTTT
>TRBV28|TRBD1|TRBJ1-2|many
CASSPGGNYGYTF
TGTGCCAGCAGCCCAGGGGGGAACTATGGCTACACCTTC
>TRBV7-2|TRBD1|TRBJ1-6|many
CASSLTGVAGSYNSPLHF
TGTGCCAGCAGCTTGACAGGGGTCGCGGGCTCCTATAATTCACCCCTCCACTTT